The clone carrying this T cell receptor (beta chain) was seen more than once but under ten times. In the original analysis: Reference gene primer amplification gave nucleated cell count estimates. Here immunoSEQ multiplex PCR was the method, and the copy in TCRdb shows in-frame clones only, minus some. Clone size and V and J calls were adopted from that table, with D and trimming inferred from the DNA. The top ten clones hold about 3% of a sample with around 250,000 clones, roughly 90% of them seen once. The germline V gene encodes CDR1 SGHKS and CDR2 YYEKEE (reference sequence). The CDR3 extends over 15 amino acids. V was clipped by 2 bases and J by 8 bases; unmatched bases: 8. The sample is drawn from a study of blood T cell repertoires in COVID-19. Across the whole study: COVID-19 samples, acute and convalescent, were from the United States, Italy and Spain. The analysed material was cDNA or gDNA that came from T cells, B-cell-depleted T cells, or PBMCs.

This TCR was recovered from a woman between 25 and 40 years old with active or convalescent COVID-19. The sequenced sample consisted of peripheral blood. The chain combines TRBV5-5 with TRBJ1-4; 8 bases line up with TRBD1. In nucleotides, the CDR3 is TGTGCCAGCAGCTTCGTGGACAGGGAAAGCGAAAAACTGTTTTTT. This encodes CASSFVDRESEKLFF.